This T cell receptor beta chain was recorded in a study of cytomegalovirus exposure and HLA in healthy donors (dated by TCRdb to 2017 to 2019). Turning to the overall study: In an earlier analysis of some 610 of the donors, about 270 Gb of sequence data and 117 million unique TCR beta sequences from 180 million or so T cells were reported. Roughly 300 gigabases of sequencing data and some 85 million unique TCR sequences were included in an early release covering about 620 HLA-typed donors. Of the approximately 370 genotyped donors, 70% to 90% were placed in the genetic ancestry cluster associated with self-reported Caucasian donors. The aim of the study was to test whether cataloging public T cell receptors could identify signatures of past pathogen exposure. The study used immunosequencing to profile the T cell repertoires of 600 to 850 subjects and linked those repertoires to cytomegalovirus serostatus. A separate validation cohort of roughly 110 different subjects was used in addition to the approximately 670-subject first cohort. The study combined high-throughput TCR immunosequencing, statistical association of individual TCRs with disease status, and machine learning to predict cytomegalovirus infection status. To study patterns of TCR occurrence, a later analysis re-analyzed previously published TCR beta repertoires from just over 650 donors and added high-resolution HLA genotyping. Rather than drawing on any new phenotypic data, the later analysis identified candidate immune exposures from TCR beta sequences and the way those sequences occurred across donors. In an earlier analysis of roughly 580 of the donors, high-throughput TCR beta sequencing was used to judge whether each TCR beta V gene segment behaved as functional or pseudogenic. Donor age, sex, ethnicity and CMV serostatus were collected together with the repertoire data. In a later genetic analysis, genome-wide SNP genotypes for about 65% of the roughly 700 donors were used, and that subset was treated as a discovery cohort. Every discovery cohort repertoire had been produced on one sequencing platform. Class I and class II HLA loci were covered by the typing at four-digit resolution. The number of donors typed differed by locus, with roughly 629-640 for A, B, C, DRB1 and DQB1, over 500 for DQA1, about 610 for DPA1, and roughly 450 for DPB1. About 5 DR-DQ haplotypes were handled as single units for association and clustering, since linkage in the cohort was strong. Across 300 to 500 genotyped donors of the cohort, an average of roughly 200,000 unique TCR beta nucleotide sequences per donor were sequenced, and approximately 19% of those sequences were non-productive.

Preparation of the library involved the immunoSEQ multiplex PCR assay. The multiplex PCR relied on a mix of 60 forward primers for TCR Vbeta segments and 13 reverse primers for TCR Jbeta segments. A multiplex PCR assay on genomic DNA amplified the CDR3 region of rearranged TCR beta genes. On the Illumina HiSeq System, the amplified TCR beta libraries were sequenced as 87-base-pair reads. The study's processing was this. A later analysis counted about 80 million unique TCR beta chains across the 650 to 700 repertoires, and around 9.9 million of these chains were shared by at least two donors. To remove PCR and sequencing errors, raw reads were error-corrected and collapsed into unique sequences using a nearest-neighbor algorithm that merged closely related sequences. To assign V, D and J gene segments, CDR3 sequences were aligned to IMGT reference sequences. For a sequence to be retained, a match of at least six nucleotides to both a V gene segment and a J gene segment was required. A rearrangement counted as productive if the CDR3 had no stop codons and remained in frame with V and J, and every other rearrangement counted as non-productive. Following IMGT convention, CDR3 was defined as the stretch from the second conserved V-encoded cysteine to the conserved J-encoded phenylalanine. Sequences without an unambiguous match to a single V gene segment were excluded from the earlier analysis of 500 to 700 of the donors. In an earlier analysis of 450 to 750 of the donors, a V segment was called functional when productive rearrangements were above 56.7%, and segregating when the standard deviation between donors exceeded 5%. A statistical classification framework was built to diagnose cytomegalovirus status from the catalog of TCR beta chain sequences. In a later analysis, TCR nucleotide sequences were compared against IMGT/GENE-DB human TR gene sequences so that V and J genes could be assigned. In a later analysis, CDR3 sequences and most-parsimonious VDJ recombination scenarios were assigned using the TCRdist pipeline. In a later analysis, each TCR beta chain was defined by its CDR3 amino acid sequence together with its V-gene family, and reads lacking a unique V-gene family were excluded. As a way to deal with suspected cross-contamination and a sequencing artifact, a later analysis dropped nearly 600 nucleotide sequences that were highly shared and had low generation probability. In a later analysis, a clonal expansion index was calculated for each public chain from normalized within-repertoire ranks of inferred template counts. In a later analysis, generation probabilities were computed with a VDJ recombination model fitted to out-of-frame rearrangements, and the resulting probabilities were checked against IGoR. A later analysis scored TCR-TCR, TCR-HLA and TCR-CMV co-occurrence with hypergeometric tests, applying a repertoire-size bias correction to TCR pairs. False discovery rates were estimated in a later analysis by permuting HLA or CMV assignments 20 times. In a later analysis, co-occurring TCRs were grouped using DBSCAN, and TCRdist sequence similarity was added for clustering within HLA-allele-positive subsets. Repertoires with fewer than 30,000 or more than 120,000 public chains, plus five repertoires with anomalous nucleotide sharing, were excluded from co-occurrence clustering. The clones in this table, taken by TCRdb from immuneACCESS, are in-frame only. Not every clone is retained; where verified, under half of the shortfall comes from an unresolved V gene, and the cause of the rest is unknown. From that table come the V and J calls and clone size; the DNA was used to work out D and trimming. This sample has over 90,000 clones in its table, and approximately 87% of those were observed once. Clones ranked in the top ten supply around 2.6% of the sample.

In total, 666 healthy bone marrow donors made up the cohort. At the time of sampling, all cohort members were nominally healthy, though unrecorded immune exposures were likely present. The donor tested CMV seronegative, placing the donor among the 350 or so seronegative members of the cohort. Every donor gave a peripheral blood sample, and the peripheral blood mononuclear cells from that sample were used for TCR beta sequencing. The Qiagen DNeasy Blood Extraction Kit was used to extract genomic DNA from the blood cell samples. The investigation overall reported the following: A further reported finding was that TCR beta sequences accurately predicted the HLA-A and HLA-B alleles for most subjects in the first cohort. In a later analysis, TCR association rates were found to vary across HLA loci, with the most associated TCRs seen for DRB1 alleles and the fewest for HLA-C alleles. A later analysis found that HLA-associated TCR beta chains were more clonally expanded and had lower generation probabilities than equally common non-associated chains. Because HLA typing was unavailable for some donors at each locus, only the typed subset was used in association tests. Because counts were too low, about 15 rarely observed V segments, including chromosome 9 orphons, were left out of the earlier analysis of 500 to 750 of the donors. Immune exposure information for the cohort was limited to CMV serostatus. The classifier was reported to diagnose cytomegalovirus status with high specificity and sensitivity in both the original cohort and the validation cohort. Sequencing depth was assumed to be roughly uniform across donors in the presence/absence analyses, though that assumption may not hold. The 87-base-pair reads could not distinguish some IMGT-functional V segments, including TRBV6-2 and TRBV6-3, so those segments were excluded. In an earlier analysis of some 640 of the donors, most TCR beta V segments were observed in productive rearrangements about 87% or about 30% of the time, broadly matching IMGT annotations. In a later analysis, several top co-occurrence clusters were reported to appear linked to parvovirus B19, influenza, CMV and Epstein-Barr virus. According to the authors, the approach could potentially be generalized to other disease states and immunological phenotypes. In a later genetic analysis, a missense DCLRE1C variant was associated with V-gene and J-gene trimming of TCR beta chains, and the association was replicated in an independent cohort. A total of fewer than 200 TCR beta chains were listed by the study as associated with cytomegalovirus. Linkage disequilibrium might explain the correlated functional status among segregating V segments, but an unknown experimental factor could not be excluded. The cohort was sequenced for TCR beta chains only, and without alpha or paired-chain data the features that could be detected were limited. According to a later analysis, most CMV-associated TCR beta chains appeared to be HLA-restricted, and the HLA associations seemed to be driven largely by CMV exposure. While some public TCRs were present in many individuals, most TCR sequences turned up only very rarely across donors. The sequencing pipeline was judged likely to have produced a cluster of highly shared sequence variants as a technical artifact. A later genetic analysis reported fewer N-insertions in productive TCRs among donors in an Asian-associated ancestry cluster than the roughly 650-donor mean. Specific HLA alleles were associated with 15,000 to 20,000 TCR beta sequences at a false discovery rate of 0.05 in a later analysis. In vitro tests confirmed that a few of the cytomegalovirus-associated TCR beta chains recognize cytomegalovirus antigens. Assigning TCR associations to individual alleles was difficult when HLA alleles, especially DR and DQ, strongly co-occurred.

Regarding this clone: Its antigen has not been determined. No per-base quality is available; no much larger clone lies one base away.

CDR1 and CDR2 were assigned from the germline V gene as SGHRS and YFSETQ. The junction carries 13 bases between V and J, which are trimmed by 6 bases and 7 bases respectively. The CDR3 spans 12 residues, from the cysteine through the phenylalanine. Kept here is only the CDR3 DNA, which spans 36 bases and is read in frame from base 1. The chain joins TRBV5-1 to TRBJ1-2, with the identity of the D gene unclear. The receptor comes from a man aged 40-50 years in good health and CMV-seronegative. Sequenced input: PBMCs. CDR3 reads: CASTYSGGGYTF. The bases read TGCGCCAGCACCTACTCAGGAGGTGGCTACACCTTC.